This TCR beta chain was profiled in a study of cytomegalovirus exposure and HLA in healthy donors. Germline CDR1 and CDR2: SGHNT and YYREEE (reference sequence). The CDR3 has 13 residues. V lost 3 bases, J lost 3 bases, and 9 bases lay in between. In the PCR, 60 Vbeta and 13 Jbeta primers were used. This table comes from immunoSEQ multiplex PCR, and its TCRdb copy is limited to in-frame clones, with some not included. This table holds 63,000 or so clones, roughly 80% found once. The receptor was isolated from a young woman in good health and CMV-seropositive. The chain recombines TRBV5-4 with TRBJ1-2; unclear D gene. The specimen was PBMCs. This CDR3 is CASSWTGDYGYTF. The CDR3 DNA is TGTGCCAGCAGCTGGACCGGGGACTATGGCTACACCTTC.